The 8 T cell receptor beta chains in this list originate from one sample, sequenced in a study of response to subunit inactivated influenza vaccine. Via MiXCR, TCRdb re-called the RT-PCR reads, giving one row per CDR3 protein. The sample holds 650,000 to 800,000 distinct CDR3 sequences; over 11% are singletons and the top ten take 5.5% to 8%. The starting material was PBMCs from blood, obtained 14 to 15 days before vaccination. The source of these receptors is a man in his forties or fifties who received an inactivated influenza vaccine.

This clonotype was detected only a few times. The chain employs TRBV29-1 and TRBJ1-5; TRBD1 might be the D (5 bases). Deletions cut 6 bases from V and 4 bases from J, with 19 bases between. CDR1 SQVTM and CDR2 ANQGSEA come from the germline V gene. The CDR3 runs to 15 residues. The CDR3 bases are TGCAGCGTAGCCACGGGGGGGAATGGAAATCAGCCCCAGCATTTT. Amino acid sequence: CSVATGGNGNQPQHF.

V usage is TRBV6-1 and J usage is TRBJ2-2; 8 nucleotides agree with TRBD2. Germline V gene lookup returns CDR1 MNHNS and CDR2 SASEGT. The CDR3 extends over 16 amino acids. Losses at the gene ends were 6 bases for V and 4 bases for J; bases not matched to a gene: 10. Here the CDR3 DNA reads TGTGCCAGCAGCAGGGGAGGCGGGAGGCTCACCGGGGAGCTGTTTTTT. It is translated as CASSRGGGRLTGELFF.

V gene TRBV6-1 combines with J gene TRBJ1-1, with 8 positions matching TRBD1. Trimming took 4 bases from V and 8 from J; bases not matched to a gene: 6. The CDR3 has 13 residues. Per germline, CDR1 MNHNS and CDR2 SASEGT. This CDR3 is CASSGTGMSEAFF. In DNA, the CDR3 is TGTGCCAGCAGTGGGACAGGGATGTCCGAAGCTTTCTTT.

This clonotype was counted only a few times. V usage is TRBV14 and J usage is TRBJ2-1, with D unresolved. CDR1 is SGHDN and CDR2 is FVKESK in the germline V gene. This CDR3 has 16 amino acids. Trimming shortened V by 0 bases and J by 6 bases, and 15 bases separated the two germline ends. The CDR3 DNA reads TGTGCCAGCAGCCAAGAGACCTTAGCTAGGTTCAATGAGCAGTTCTTC. As protein: CASSQETLARFNEQFF.

The chain carries TRBV5-1 and TRBJ2-7, with a tentative D call TRBD1 (6 bases). The CDR3 covers 17 residues. Trimming removed 0 bases at V and 0 bases at J, with 16 bases between. Per the germline V gene, CDR1 is SGHRS and CDR2 is YFSETQ. The CDR3 sequence: CASSLGLMGHSSYEQYF. The CDR3, as DNA: TGCGCCAGCAGCTTGGGCTTAATGGGACACAGCTCCTACGAGCAGTACTTC.

Many counts were recorded for this clonotype. The chain employs TRBV12-3 or TRBV12-4 and TRBJ2-1; weak D call: TRBD2 (6 bases). This CDR3 has 15 residues. Deletions cut 2 bases from V and 0 bases from J, with 8 bases between. Here the CDR3 reads CASSLRGGSYNEQFF. The CDR3 region has the DNA TGTGCCAGCAGTTTACGGGGAGGCTCCTACAATGAGCAGTTCTTC.

This clonotype came up a few times. The chain links TRBV28 to TRBJ1-5, with unresolved D. Germline V gene sequence: CDR1 MDHEN, CDR2 SYDVKM. The germline V and J ends were trimmed by 2 bases and 0 bases, with 14 bases remaining between them. The CDR3 runs 17 residues. Written as DNA, the CDR3 is TGTGCCAGCAGTTTAGTCCGGGCAGCTTATAGCAATCAGCCCCAGCATTTT. Protein: CASSLVRAAYSNQPQHF.

This chain links TRBV7-2 with TRBJ2-7, with TRBD2 identical over 15 bases. CDR1 is SGHTA and CDR2 is FQGNSA in the germline V gene. With V trimmed by 3 bases and J by 7 bases, 4 bases remained unmatched. The CDR3 has 15 amino acids. This chain's CDR3 is CASSFPGLAGGEQYF. The CDR3 DNA reads TGTGCCAGCAGCTTCCCGGGACTAGCGGGAGGAGAGCAGTACTTC.